These T cell receptor beta chains were read from a single sample in a study of blood T cell repertoires in COVID-19. Here immunoSEQ multiplex PCR was the method, and the copy in TCRdb shows in-frame clones only, minus some. The data show over 100,000 clones, roughly 90% seen once. Sequenced input: peripheral blood. The receptors originated from a man aged 60 to 69 with COVID-19, enrolled during active disease. Each CDR3 is given with its conserved first and last residue. Each record gives: J gene, V gene, D gene, clone size, CDR3 DNA, CDR3 protein. D genes are given only for firm matches. For some rows the clone size is stated as once, few or many, or as a class when expanded; others skip it.

J gene: TRBJ1-1; V gene: TRBV5-1; D gene: TRBD1; clone size: .; CDR3 DNA: TGCGCCAGCAGCACGGGGACAGGAGGCGCTTTCTTT; CDR3 protein: CASSTGTGGAFF
J gene: TRBJ1-2; V gene: TRBV28; D gene: TRBD1; clone size: .; CDR3 DNA: TGTGCCAGCAGTTTATTTAATACAGGGGGTGGTGGCTACACCTTC; CDR3 protein: CASSLFNTGGGGYTF
J gene: TRBJ2-2; V gene: TRBV5-1; D gene: TRBD1; clone size: .; CDR3 DNA: TGCGCCAGCAGTCCCCCGGGACAGGGAGTCACCGGGGAGCTGTTTTTT; CDR3 protein: CASSPPGQGVTGELFF
J gene: TRBJ2-7; V gene: TRBV19; D gene: TRBD1; clone size: .; CDR3 DNA: TGTGCCAGTAGTCAAAAAGCAGGGGGCTCCGCCTACGAGCAGTACTTC; CDR3 protein: CASSQKAGGSAYEQYF
J gene: TRBJ1-5; V gene: TRBV6-1; D gene: .; clone size: .; CDR3 DNA: TGTGCCAGCAGTGAAGCAGGACAGCGGAATCAGCCCCAGCATTTT; CDR3 protein: CASSEAGQRNQPQHF
J gene: TRBJ1-5; V gene: TRBV11-1; D gene: TRBD1; clone size: .; CDR3 DNA: TGTGCCAGCAGCCAGACGGGACAGGGCAATCAGCCCCAGCATTTT; CDR3 protein: CASSQTGQGNQPQHF
J gene: TRBJ2-2; V gene: TRBV11-2; D gene: TRBD1; clone size: .; CDR3 DNA: TGTGCCAGCAGCCCGAGGACAGGGGACACCGGGGAGCTGTTTTTT; CDR3 protein: CASSPRTGDTGELFF
J gene: TRBJ1-4; V gene: TRBV7-8; D gene: .; clone size: .; CDR3 DNA: TGTGCCAGCAGCTCGAACCCAGGGCTCACTAATGAAAAACTGTTTTTT; CDR3 protein: CASSSNPGLTNEKLFF
J gene: TRBJ1-5; V gene: TRBV16; D gene: .; clone size: once; CDR3 DNA: TGTGCCAGCAGCCAATCTACCACAGGGAATCAGCCCCAGCATTTT; CDR3 protein: CASSQSTTGNQPQHF
J gene: TRBJ1-1; V gene: TRBV3-1/TRBV3-2; D gene: .; clone size: once; CDR3 DNA: TGTGCCAGCAGCCAATCCCAGGGAACTGAAGCTTTCTTT; CDR3 protein: CASSQSQGTEAFF
J gene: TRBJ1-1; V gene: TRBV5-1; D gene: TRBD1; clone size: .; CDR3 DNA: TGCGCCAGCAGCCTAAACAGGGGAAGGTCGACTGAAGCTTTCTTT; CDR3 protein: CASSLNRGRSTEAFF
J gene: TRBJ2-1; V gene: TRBV7-6; D gene: .; clone size: .; CDR3 DNA: TGTGCCAGCAGCGCAGACAGCGCCCTTATAGGGGCATACAATGAGCAGTTCTTC; CDR3 protein: CASSADSALIGAYNEQFF
J gene: TRBJ1-1; V gene: TRBV2; D gene: .; clone size: .; CDR3 DNA: TGTGCCAGCAGTGAAGACAGCTACACTGAAGCTTTCTTT; CDR3 protein: CASSEDSYTEAFF
J gene: TRBJ2-3; V gene: TRBV5-1; D gene: .; clone size: .; CDR3 DNA: TGCGCCAGCAGGGGCGGGGCCCCGGAGGATACGCAGTATTTT; CDR3 protein: CASRGGAPEDTQYF
J gene: TRBJ1-3; V gene: TRBV5-8; D gene: .; clone size: .; CDR3 DNA: TGTGCCAGCAGCTTGGTCGGCAGGTCTGGAAACACCATATATTTT; CDR3 protein: CASSLVGRSGNTIYF
J gene: TRBJ1-1; V gene: TRBV18; D gene: .; clone size: .; CDR3 DNA: TGTGCCAGCTCAGGACAGCAGAACACTGAAGCTTTCTTT; CDR3 protein: CASSGQQNTEAFF
J gene: TRBJ1-5; V gene: TRBV10-3; D gene: .; clone size: few; CDR3 DNA: TGTGCCATCAGTGAGTCGATAAATCCAGGGGGCAATCAGCCCCAGCATTTT; CDR3 protein: CAISESINPGGNQPQHF
J gene: TRBJ1-3; V gene: TRBV9; D gene: .; clone size: .; CDR3 DNA: TGTGCCAGCAGCGTCATGGTCTCGGGCTCTGGAAACACCATATATTTT; CDR3 protein: CASSVMVSGSGNTIYF
J gene: TRBJ2-5; V gene: TRBV11-2; D gene: TRBD2; clone size: .; CDR3 DNA: TGTGCCAGCAGCCCCTCCTCCTTTGGCGGGGGTCGACAGACCCAGTACTTC; CDR3 protein: CASSPSSFGGGRQTQYF
J gene: TRBJ1-2; V gene: TRBV4-1; D gene: TRBD1; clone size: once; CDR3 DNA: TGCGCCAGCAGCCAAGAAGTCGGGACAGGGGACTATGGCTACACCTTC; CDR3 protein: CASSQEVGTGDYGYTF
J gene: TRBJ1-2; V gene: TRBV12-3/TRBV12-4; D gene: .; clone size: .; CDR3 DNA: TGTGCCAGCAGTTTAACAGGGAGGGACGGCTACACCTTC; CDR3 protein: CASSLTGRDGYTF
J gene: TRBJ2-1; V gene: TRBV5-4; D gene: TRBD2; clone size: .; CDR3 DNA: TGTGCCAGCAGCTTGGGGGCGGGGGGATACAATGAGCAGTTCTTC; CDR3 protein: CASSLGAGGYNEQFF
J gene: TRBJ1-1; V gene: TRBV11-1; D gene: .; clone size: .; CDR3 DNA: TGTGCCAGCAGCTTTGACAGAGACCAACTTGAAGCTTTCTTT; CDR3 protein: CASSFDRDQLEAFF
J gene: TRBJ2-5; V gene: TRBV9; D gene: .; clone size: .; CDR3 DNA: TGTGCCAGCAGCGTAGATGCTGGGGGGGAGACCCAGTACTTC; CDR3 protein: CASSVDAGGETQYF
J gene: TRBJ1-2; V gene: TRBV20-1; D gene: .; clone size: .; CDR3 DNA: TGCAGTGGACACAGGGCCTATGGCTACACCTTC; CDR3 protein: CSGHRAYGYTF
J gene: TRBJ1-3; V gene: TRBV4-2; D gene: .; clone size: .; CDR3 DNA: TGTGCCGGCAGCCAAACCTTGAGCTCTGGAAACACCATATATTTT; CDR3 protein: CAGSQTLSSGNTIYF
J gene: TRBJ1-1; V gene: TRBV3-1/TRBV3-2; D gene: .; clone size: once; CDR3 DNA: TGTGCCAGCAGCCAACCAATGATGACACCGGGAGAAGCTTTCTTT; CDR3 protein: CASSQPMMTPGEAFF
J gene: TRBJ2-3; V gene: TRBV14; D gene: TRBD1; clone size: few; CDR3 DNA: TGTGCCAGCAGCACGCGACAGGGTAGCTATACGCAGTATTTT; CDR3 protein: CASSTRQGSYTQYF
J gene: TRBJ1-5; V gene: TRBV28; D gene: TRBD1; clone size: .; CDR3 DNA: TGTGCCAGCAGCCCGGGACAGGGTGGCCCCCAGCATTTT; CDR3 protein: CASSPGQGGPQHF
J gene: TRBJ2-2; V gene: TRBV3-1/TRBV3-2; D gene: TRBD1; clone size: .; CDR3 DNA: TGTGCCAGCAGAGGACAGGGTGTAACAACCGGGGAGCTGTTTTTT; CDR3 protein: CASRGQGVTTGELFF
J gene: TRBJ1-2; V gene: TRBV27; D gene: .; clone size: .; CDR3 DNA: TGTGCCAGCAGTTTAACCCCAAGCGGGGTAGGGAACTATGGCTACACCTTC; CDR3 protein: CASSLTPSGVGNYGYTF
J gene: TRBJ1-1; V gene: TRBV27; D gene: .; clone size: few; CDR3 DNA: TGTGCCAGCAGTCTCGTTGGGGGGGCGTTGAACACTGAAGCTTTCTTT; CDR3 protein: CASSLVGGALNTEAFF
J gene: TRBJ1-5; V gene: TRBV6-2/TRBV6-3; D gene: .; clone size: .; CDR3 DNA: TGTGCCAGCAGTTACTCTCGGAGGGGCATCAATCAGCCCCAGCATTTT; CDR3 protein: CASSYSRRGINQPQHF
J gene: TRBJ1-1; V gene: TRBV27; D gene: TRBD1; clone size: .; CDR3 DNA: TGTGCCAGCAGTCTTACGACAGGGGGCATCACTGAAGCTTTCTTT; CDR3 protein: CASSLTTGGITEAFF
J gene: TRBJ1-2; V gene: TRBV19; D gene: TRBD1; clone size: .; CDR3 DNA: TGTGCCAGTAGTACCTCAGACAGGGAAGAGAATGGCTACACCTTC; CDR3 protein: CASSTSDREENGYTF
J gene: TRBJ1-2; V gene: TRBV21-1; D gene: .; clone size: .; CDR3 DNA: TGTGCCTTCTGGCTTCCGGGCTACACCTTC; CDR3 protein: CAFWLPGYTF
J gene: TRBJ2-1; V gene: TRBV2; D gene: TRBD2; clone size: .; CDR3 DNA: TGTGCCAGCAAAGGACTAGACAATGAGCAGTTCTTC; CDR3 protein: CASKGLDNEQFF
J gene: TRBJ2-1; V gene: TRBV10-3; D gene: .; clone size: once; CDR3 DNA: TGTGCCATCAGTGATCCGGACAGGACTAAAGGGGATGAGCAGTTCTTC; CDR3 protein: CAISDPDRTKGDEQFF
J gene: TRBJ1-4; V gene: TRBV28; D gene: .; clone size: .; CDR3 DNA: TGTGCCAGCAGTTTTGGGGGCGCAACTAATGAAAAACTGTTTTTT; CDR3 protein: CASSFGGATNEKLFF
J gene: TRBJ1-6; V gene: TRBV7-2; D gene: .; clone size: .; CDR3 DNA: TGTGCCAGCAGCTTGTTCAGGGGTGAGTCACCCCTCCACTTT; CDR3 protein: CASSLFRGESPLHF
J gene: TRBJ2-7; V gene: TRBV5-5; D gene: .; clone size: once; CDR3 DNA: TGTGCCAGCAGCTTGGACAGGGTGAGTTACGAGCAGTACTTC; CDR3 protein: CASSLDRVSYEQYF
J gene: TRBJ1-6; V gene: TRBV9; D gene: .; clone size: .; CDR3 DNA: TGTGCCAGCAGCGTAGGGCCAGGGGCCGACTATTCACCCCTCCACTTT; CDR3 protein: CASSVGPGADYSPLHF
J gene: TRBJ1-2; V gene: TRBV30; D gene: .; clone size: .; CDR3 DNA: TGTGCCTGGAGTTCTTCTTATGGCTACACCTTC; CDR3 protein: CAWSSSYGYTF
J gene: TRBJ1-2; V gene: TRBV2; D gene: .; clone size: .; CDR3 DNA: TGTGCCAGCAAGGGGGGGCGGCCATCTAACTATGGCTACACCTTC; CDR3 protein: CASKGGRPSNYGYTF
J gene: TRBJ2-7; V gene: TRBV7-9; D gene: .; clone size: few; CDR3 DNA: TGTGCCAGCAGCCGGACAGACTACGAGCAGTACTTC; CDR3 protein: CASSRTDYEQYF